The rows below give T cell receptor beta chains drawn from one sample of a study of neurological immune-mediated disorders. MiXCR, applied by TCRdb to the 5' RACE reads, yields one record per CDR3 protein. The table has some 60,000 distinct CDR3 sequences, about 11% seen once; the top ten hold 5% to 8.5%. Material: PBMCs. Every receptor here comes from a male donor with HTLV-1-associated myelopathy (HAM/TSP). CDR3s include the opening cysteine and the closing phenylalanine or tryptophan. The order of the fields is D gene, clone size, V gene, J gene, CDR3 protein, CDR3 DNA. A D gene is named only where the DNA matches it firmly. Expanded clones get a size class; other rows say once, few or many, or leave the size out.

-	-	TRBV20-1	TRBJ2-5	CSARDPAGFQENQYF	TGCAGTGCTAGAGATCCAGCTGGCTTTCAAGAGAACCAGTACTTC
-	many	TRBV25-1	TRBJ1-1	CASSSRTGRNTEAFF	TGTGCCAGCAGTTCGCGAACCGGACGGAACACTGAAGCTTTCTTT
TRBD1	many	TRBV12-3/TRBV12-4	TRBJ2-1	CASSTNRGSSFF	TGTGCCAGCAGTACTAACAGGGGGTCATCGTTCTTC
-	many	TRBV14	TRBJ1-1	CASSQSQVSWTEAFF	TGTGCCAGCAGCCAGTCACAGGTGTCGTGGACTGAAGCTTTCTTT
-	many	TRBV20-1	TRBJ2-5	CSVRSRVEETQYF	TGCAGTGTCCGTTCGAGGGTGGAAGAGACCCAGTACTTC
-	many	TRBV7-9	TRBJ1-1	CASSLDSGDEAFF	TGTGCCAGCAGCTTAGATTCCGGCGATGAAGCTTTCTTT
TRBD1	many	TRBV3-1	TRBJ1-1	CASSQAPGGNTEAFF	TGTGCCAGCAGCCAAGCCCCAGGGGGGAACACTGAAGCTTTCTTT
-	many	TRBV6-5	TRBJ2-7	CASSYARYEQYF	TGTGCCAGCAGTTACGCGCGCTACGAGCAGTACTTC
TRBD2	many	TRBV6-1	TRBJ2-4	CASGTSGGKNIQYF	TGTGCCAGCGGGACTAGCGGGGGCAAAAACATTCAGTACTTC
-	-	TRBV7-9	TRBJ2-2	CASSLGGSTGELFF	TGTGCCAGCAGTTTAGGGGGGTCGACCGGGGAGCTGTTTTTT
-	many	TRBV6-2/TRBV6-3	TRBJ2-7	CASSHPLGGKEYF	TGTGCCAGCAGCCACCCCTTGGGGGGCAAGGAGTACTTC
-	many	TRBV10-3	TRBJ1-1	CAINAEAGTEAFF	TGTGCCATCAATGCAGAGGCCGGCACTGAAGCTTTCTTT
-	many	TRBV12-3/TRBV12-4	TRBJ2-6	CASSLYGGAGANVLTF	TGTGCCAGCAGTTTATATGGAGGTGCTGGGGCCAACGTCCTGACTTTC
-	-	TRBV25-1	TRBJ2-7	CASSEFFSIRQASDEQYF	TGTGCCAGCAGTGAATTTTTTTCAATTAGACAGGCTTCGGACGAGCAGTACTTC
TRBD2	many	TRBV6-6	TRBJ2-5	CASSYRLAGGGRETQYF	TGTGCCAGCAGTTACCGACTAGCGGGGGGCGGGAGGGAGACCCAGTACTTC
-	-	TRBV10-1	TRBJ2-3	CASSESGPNTDTQYF	TGCGCCAGCAGTGAGTCAGGGCCCAACACAGATACGCAGTATTTT